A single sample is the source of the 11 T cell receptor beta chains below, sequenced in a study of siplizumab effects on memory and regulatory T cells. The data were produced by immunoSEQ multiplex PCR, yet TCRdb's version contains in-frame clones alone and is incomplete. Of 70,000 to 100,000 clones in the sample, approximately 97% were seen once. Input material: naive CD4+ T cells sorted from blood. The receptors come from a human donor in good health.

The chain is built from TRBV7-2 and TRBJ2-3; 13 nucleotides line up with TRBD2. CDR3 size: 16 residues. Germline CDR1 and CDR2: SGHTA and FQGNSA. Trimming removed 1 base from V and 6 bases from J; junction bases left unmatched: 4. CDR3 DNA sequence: TGTGCCAGCAGCTTAGTTACGGGACTAGCGGGGGATACGCAGTATTTT. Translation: CASSLVTGLAGDTQYF.

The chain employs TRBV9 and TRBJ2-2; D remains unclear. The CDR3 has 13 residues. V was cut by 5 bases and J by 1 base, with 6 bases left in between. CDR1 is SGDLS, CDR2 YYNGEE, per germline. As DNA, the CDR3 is TGTGCCAGCAGGGCCGGGAACACCGGGGAGCTGTTTTTT. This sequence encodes CASRAGNTGELFF. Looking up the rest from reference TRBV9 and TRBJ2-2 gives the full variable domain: DSGVTQTPKHLITATGQRVTLRCSPRSGDLSVYWYQQSLDQGLQFLIQYYNGEERAKGNILERFSAQQFPDLHSELNLSSLELGDSALYFCASRAGNTGELFFGEGSRLTVL.

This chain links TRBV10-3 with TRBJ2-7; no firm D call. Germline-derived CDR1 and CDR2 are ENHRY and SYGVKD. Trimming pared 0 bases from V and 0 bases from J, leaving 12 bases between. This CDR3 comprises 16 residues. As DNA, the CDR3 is TGTGCCATCAGTGAGTCCCCGCAACCCTTCTCCTACGAGCAGTACTTC. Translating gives CAISESPQPFSYEQYF.

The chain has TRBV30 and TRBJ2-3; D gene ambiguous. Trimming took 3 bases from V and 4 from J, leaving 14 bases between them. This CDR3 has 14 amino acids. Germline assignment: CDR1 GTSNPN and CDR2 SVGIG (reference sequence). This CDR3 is CAWRRQSFSDTQYF. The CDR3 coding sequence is TGTGCCTGGAGACGCCAGTCTTTCTCAGATACGCAGTATTTT. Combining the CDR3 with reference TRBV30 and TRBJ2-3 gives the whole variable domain SQTIHQWPATLVQPVGSPLSLECTVEGTSNPNLYWYRQAAGRGLQLLFYSVGIGQISSEVPQNLSASRPQDRQFILSSKKLLLSDSGFYLCAWRRQSFSDTQYFGPGTRLTVL.

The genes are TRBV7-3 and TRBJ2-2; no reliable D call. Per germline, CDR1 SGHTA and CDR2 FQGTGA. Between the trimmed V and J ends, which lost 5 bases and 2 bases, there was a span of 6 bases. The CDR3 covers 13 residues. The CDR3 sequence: CASSGFNTGELFF. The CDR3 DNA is TGTGCCAGCAGCGGGTTTAACACCGGGGAGCTGTTTTTT.

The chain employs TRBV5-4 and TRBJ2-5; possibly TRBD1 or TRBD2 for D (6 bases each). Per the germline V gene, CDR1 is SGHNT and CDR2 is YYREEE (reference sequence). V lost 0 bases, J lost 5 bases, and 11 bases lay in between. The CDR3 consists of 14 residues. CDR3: CASSLEGGWETQYF. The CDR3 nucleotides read TGTGCCAGCAGCTTGGAGGGGGGTTGGGAGACCCAGTACTTC.

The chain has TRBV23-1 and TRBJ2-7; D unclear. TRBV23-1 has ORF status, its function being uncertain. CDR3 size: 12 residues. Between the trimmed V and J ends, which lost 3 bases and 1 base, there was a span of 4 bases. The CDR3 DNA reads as TGCGCCAGCAGTCAGCCGTCCTACGAGCAGTACTTC. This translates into CASSQPSYEQYF.

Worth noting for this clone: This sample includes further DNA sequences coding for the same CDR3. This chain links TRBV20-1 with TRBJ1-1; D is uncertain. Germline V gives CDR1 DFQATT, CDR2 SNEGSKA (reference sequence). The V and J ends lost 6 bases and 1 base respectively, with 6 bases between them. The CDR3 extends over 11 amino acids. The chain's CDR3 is CSARGNTEAFF. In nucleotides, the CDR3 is TGCAGTGCCCGGGGGAACACTGAAGCTTTCTTT.

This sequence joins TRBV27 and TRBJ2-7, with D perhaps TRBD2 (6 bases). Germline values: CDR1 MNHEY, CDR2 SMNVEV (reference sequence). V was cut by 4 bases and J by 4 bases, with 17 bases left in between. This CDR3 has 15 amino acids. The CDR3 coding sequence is TGTGCCAGCAGTTCATTCAGCGGGCGTCTATACGAGCAGTACTTC. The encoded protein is CASSSFSGRLYEQYF.

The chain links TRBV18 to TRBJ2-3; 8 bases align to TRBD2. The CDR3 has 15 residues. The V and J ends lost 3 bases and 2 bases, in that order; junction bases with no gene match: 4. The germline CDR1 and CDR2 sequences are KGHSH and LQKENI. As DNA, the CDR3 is TGTGCCAGCTCACCCAGCGGGGGAGTCACAGATACGCAGTATTTT. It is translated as CASSPSGGVTDTQYF.

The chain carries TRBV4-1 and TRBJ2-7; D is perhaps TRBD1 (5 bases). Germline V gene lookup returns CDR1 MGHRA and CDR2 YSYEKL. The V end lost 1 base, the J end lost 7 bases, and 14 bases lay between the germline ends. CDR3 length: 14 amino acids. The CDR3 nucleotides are TGCGCCAGCAGCCAAGTGATAGGGGATGGGGAGCAGTACTTC. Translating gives CASSQVIGDGEQYF.